Listed below are T cell receptor beta chains from one sample, sequenced in a study of radiation and T cells in renal cell carcinoma. Libraries were prepared by immunoSEQ multiplex PCR; TCRdb keeps only in-frame clonotypes and omits some of them. The data show some 70,000 clones, with over 80% seen just once and approximately 6.4% held by the top ten. Sequencing used blood, obtained from a patient whose treatment included radiotherapy and nephrectomy. These receptors originate from a man in his sixties with renal cell carcinoma. The CDR3 runs from the conserved cysteine through the conserved F or W. Fields, in order: J gene, clone size, D gene, V gene, CDR3 DNA, CDR3 protein. The D gene is left open where the match is weak. Some rows mark clone size as missing; the rest say once, few, many or name a class of expanded clone.

j_call: TRBJ1-2
clone_size: few
d_call: NA
v_call: TRBV10-1
cdr3_nt: TGCGCCAGCAGTGAGTCGGGGATCAGTGCGAAGGGGGATTTCTATGGCTACACCTTC
cdr3_aa: CASSESGISAKGDFYGYTF

j_call: TRBJ2-3
clone_size: NA
d_call: NA
v_call: TRBV28
cdr3_nt: TGTGCCAGCAGTCTAGACAGGCCCAGCACAGATACGCAGTATTTT
cdr3_aa: CASSLDRPSTDTQYF

j_call: TRBJ2-6
clone_size: NA
d_call: NA
v_call: TRBV4-2
cdr3_nt: TGTGCCAGCAGCCAAGTCGTTATCTCTGGGGCCAACGTCCTGACTTTC
cdr3_aa: CASSQVVISGANVLTF

j_call: TRBJ2-1
clone_size: NA
d_call: TRBD2
v_call: TRBV25-1
cdr3_nt: TGTGCCAGCAGCGCGGGACTAGAGAGTGGTAATGAGCAGTTCTTC
cdr3_aa: CASSAGLESGNEQFF

j_call: TRBJ1-4
clone_size: NA
d_call: NA
v_call: TRBV6-1
cdr3_nt: TGTGCCAGCAGTGAAAGAGACGGCAAGGAGGGAAAACTGTTTTTT
cdr3_aa: CASSERDGKEGKLFF

j_call: TRBJ2-5
clone_size: NA
d_call: TRBD2
v_call: TRBV7-9
cdr3_nt: TGTGCCAGCAGCTTTAGCGGGAGGGTAGAGACCCAGTACTTC
cdr3_aa: CASSFSGRVETQYF

j_call: TRBJ2-7
clone_size: NA
d_call: TRBD2
v_call: TRBV5-6
cdr3_nt: TGTGCCAGCAGCTTCGCTAGCGGGAGGAAGCAGTACTTC
cdr3_aa: CASSFASGRKQYF

j_call: TRBJ2-5
clone_size: many
d_call: NA
v_call: TRBV15
cdr3_nt: TGTGCCACCAGCAGAGATTACGGCGACAGAGCGACCTTTCAAGAGACCCAGTACTTC
cdr3_aa: CATSRDYGDRATFQETQYF

j_call: TRBJ1-2
clone_size: NA
d_call: NA
v_call: TRBV6-5
cdr3_nt: TGTGCCAGCAGTCCTCACGACAGCTATGGCTACACCTTC
cdr3_aa: CASSPHDSYGYTF

j_call: TRBJ2-3
clone_size: NA
d_call: NA
v_call: TRBV27
cdr3_nt: TGTGCCAGCAGTATGGGCAGGGGCCTGACCTCCACAGATACGCAGTATTTT
cdr3_aa: CASSMGRGLTSTDTQYF

j_call: TRBJ2-4
clone_size: NA
d_call: NA
v_call: TRBV10-1
cdr3_nt: TGCGCCAGCAGTGAGTCGAATGGGGCTGGAAACATTCAGTACTTC
cdr3_aa: CASSESNGAGNIQYF

j_call: TRBJ1-2
clone_size: NA
d_call: NA
v_call: TRBV7-2
cdr3_nt: TGTGCCAGCAGCTTACCCCCGTTGGCGTCCTATGGCTACACCTTC
cdr3_aa: CASSLPPLASYGYTF

j_call: TRBJ1-4
clone_size: few
d_call: NA
v_call: TRBV2
cdr3_nt: TGTGCCAGCAAACAGGGTGCAACTAATGAAAAACTGTTTTTT
cdr3_aa: CASKQGATNEKLFF

j_call: TRBJ2-7
clone_size: NA
d_call: TRBD2
v_call: TRBV19
cdr3_nt: TGTGCCAGTAGTCGACTAGCGGGAGGCTCCGAGCAGTACTTC
cdr3_aa: CASSRLAGGSEQYF

j_call: TRBJ2-7
clone_size: NA
d_call: NA
v_call: TRBV19
cdr3_nt: TGTGCCAGTAGTATGGACAGCAACTCCTACGAGCAGTACTTC
cdr3_aa: CASSMDSNSYEQYF

j_call: TRBJ2-3
clone_size: few
d_call: TRBD2
v_call: TRBV7-3
cdr3_nt: TGTGCCAGCAGCCGGGACTACACAGATACGCAGTATTTT
cdr3_aa: CASSRDYTDTQYF

j_call: TRBJ2-7
clone_size: NA
d_call: NA
v_call: TRBV28
cdr3_nt: TGTGCCAGCAGTGGGGTAGGGAGTGACTTAGCCTACGAGCAGTACTTC
cdr3_aa: CASSGVGSDLAYEQYF

j_call: TRBJ2-2
clone_size: few
d_call: TRBD2
v_call: TRBV4-1
cdr3_nt: TGCGCCAGCAGCCAAGTCGGTTACGGGAGGGAGGCCGGGGAGCTGTTTTTT
cdr3_aa: CASSQVGYGREAGELFF

j_call: TRBJ2-1
clone_size: few
d_call: TRBD1
v_call: TRBV5-1
cdr3_nt: TGCGCCAGCAGCTGGCAGGGGGTCGACAATGAGCAGTTCTTC
cdr3_aa: CASSWQGVDNEQFF

j_call: TRBJ2-1
clone_size: once
d_call: TRBD1
v_call: TRBV7-9
cdr3_nt: TGTGCCAGCAGCCAAGACAGGGGAGGTTACAATGAGCAGTTCTTC
cdr3_aa: CASSQDRGGYNEQFF

j_call: TRBJ1-6
clone_size: NA
d_call: NA
v_call: TRBV27
cdr3_nt: TGTGCCAGTTGGAATTCACCCCTCCACTTT
cdr3_aa: CASWNSPLHF

j_call: TRBJ2-3
clone_size: once
d_call: TRBD1
v_call: TRBV6-6
cdr3_nt: TGTGCCAGCAGTTACGGTGGGACAGGGACAGATACGCAGTATTTT
cdr3_aa: CASSYGGTGTDTQYF

j_call: TRBJ2-3
clone_size: NA
d_call: NA
v_call: TRBV7-6
cdr3_nt: TGTGCCAGCAGCGCTACAGGGCCCACAGATACGCAGTATTTT
cdr3_aa: CASSATGPTDTQYF

j_call: TRBJ2-6
clone_size: medium-sized
d_call: TRBD1
v_call: TRBV19
cdr3_nt: TGTGCCAGTAGTAACCTCCGGACAGGGGGCTCTGGGGCCAACGTCCTGACTTTC
cdr3_aa: CASSNLRTGGSGANVLTF

j_call: TRBJ2-1
clone_size: NA
d_call: TRBD2
v_call: TRBV7-9
cdr3_nt: TGTGCCAGCAGCTTAGTGGCGGGGGACTACAATGAGCAGTTCTTC
cdr3_aa: CASSLVAGDYNEQFF

j_call: TRBJ2-1
clone_size: NA
d_call: TRBD2
v_call: TRBV5-1
cdr3_nt: TGCGCCAGCAGCTTACGGGAGGGGAGCAGCAATGAGCAGTTCTTC
cdr3_aa: CASSLREGSSNEQFF

j_call: TRBJ2-3
clone_size: NA
d_call: TRBD2
v_call: TRBV7-8
cdr3_nt: TGTGCCAGCAGCTTACGACGCGGACTAGTCCTGGATACGCAGTATTTT
cdr3_aa: CASSLRRGLVLDTQYF

j_call: TRBJ1-4
clone_size: NA
d_call: NA
v_call: TRBV9
cdr3_nt: TGTGCCAGCAGCCCAACCGCGGGGACCTCTAATGAAAAACTGTTTTTT
cdr3_aa: CASSPTAGTSNEKLFF

j_call: TRBJ1-1
clone_size: NA
d_call: NA
v_call: TRBV10-3
cdr3_nt: TGTGCCATCAGTGAGTCGACGGTATGGGGGGGGGACACTGAAGCTTTCTTT
cdr3_aa: CAISESTVWGGDTEAFF

j_call: TRBJ2-7
clone_size: NA
d_call: NA
v_call: TRBV5-1
cdr3_nt: TGCGCCAGCAGCTCCCGCGTAAGCGCAGGTTTGTACGAGCAGTACTTC
cdr3_aa: CASSSRVSAGLYEQYF

j_call: TRBJ1-2
clone_size: NA
d_call: NA
v_call: TRBV6-1
cdr3_nt: TGTGCCAGCAGTGAAGGGTCGAGGGGCTACACCTTC
cdr3_aa: CASSEGSRGYTF

j_call: TRBJ2-2
clone_size: NA
d_call: NA
v_call: TRBV25-1
cdr3_nt: TGTGCCAGCAGTGAGGGACTCAAAATAGGGGAGCTGTTTTTT
cdr3_aa: CASSEGLKIGELFF

j_call: TRBJ2-7
clone_size: few
d_call: NA
v_call: TRBV15
cdr3_nt: TGTGCCACCAGCAATCGGGACGAGCAGTACTTC
cdr3_aa: CATSNRDEQYF

j_call: TRBJ1-2
clone_size: NA
d_call: NA
v_call: TRBV19
cdr3_nt: TGTGCCAGTAGTATTACCGGACAAAACTATGGCTACACCTTC
cdr3_aa: CASSITGQNYGYTF

j_call: TRBJ1-3
clone_size: once
d_call: NA
v_call: TRBV4-1
cdr3_nt: TGCGCCAGCAGCCAAGAGCGCGGGGGACGAAACACCATATATTTT
cdr3_aa: CASSQERGGRNTIYF

j_call: TRBJ2-5
clone_size: NA
d_call: NA
v_call: TRBV7-2
cdr3_nt: TGTGCCAGCAGCCAGGTGTTGGAGACCCAGTACTTC
cdr3_aa: CASSQVLETQYF

j_call: TRBJ2-2
clone_size: NA
d_call: NA
v_call: TRBV19
cdr3_nt: TGTGCCAGTACCCCCATGGGGGGACGGGTCACCGGGGAGCTGTTTTTT
cdr3_aa: CASTPMGGRVTGELFF

j_call: TRBJ2-7
clone_size: NA
d_call: NA
v_call: TRBV15
cdr3_nt: TGTGCCACCAGCAGAGAGGGCGGAAGCTACGAGCAGTACTTC
cdr3_aa: CATSREGGSYEQYF

j_call: TRBJ1-2
clone_size: once
d_call: NA
v_call: TRBV2
cdr3_nt: TGTGCCAGCGGTCAGGAGGGCGGTAACTATGGCTACACCTTC
cdr3_aa: CASGQEGGNYGYTF

j_call: TRBJ1-5
clone_size: once
d_call: TRBD1
v_call: TRBV6-1
cdr3_nt: TGTGCCAGCAGGAAACAGGGGGCACAGCCCCAGCATTTT
cdr3_aa: CASRKQGAQPQHF

j_call: TRBJ2-7
clone_size: NA
d_call: TRBD1
v_call: TRBV7-9
cdr3_nt: TGTGCCAGCAGCTGGACAGGCTCCTACGAGCAGTACTTC
cdr3_aa: CASSWTGSYEQYF

j_call: TRBJ2-1
clone_size: NA
d_call: TRBD2
v_call: TRBV10-2
cdr3_nt: TGCGCCAGCAGTGAGTGGGGACTAGCGGATAAGGTACTAAGGTGGGGCTACAATGAGCAGTTCTTC
cdr3_aa: CASSEWGLADKVLRWGYNEQFF

j_call: TRBJ2-3
clone_size: NA
d_call: TRBD2
v_call: TRBV19
cdr3_nt: TGTGCCAGTAGTTGGAGCGGGAGTGGTTATGCAGATACGCAGTATTTT
cdr3_aa: CASSWSGSGYADTQYF

j_call: TRBJ2-6
clone_size: NA
d_call: NA
v_call: TRBV29-1
cdr3_nt: TGCAGCGTTGGGGTCAGCTCTGGGGCCAACGTCCTGACTTTC
cdr3_aa: CSVGVSSGANVLTF

j_call: TRBJ2-4
clone_size: NA
d_call: NA
v_call: TRBV18
cdr3_nt: TGTGCCAGCTCACCTGCCTCGCCGTCGTTCATTCAGTACTTC
cdr3_aa: CASSPASPSFIQYF

j_call: TRBJ2-1
clone_size: NA
d_call: TRBD2
v_call: TRBV6-4
cdr3_nt: TGTGCCAGCAGTGACGGGCTAGCGGGAGGTAATGAGCAGTTCTTC
cdr3_aa: CASSDGLAGGNEQFF

j_call: TRBJ2-5
clone_size: once
d_call: NA
v_call: TRBV7-9
cdr3_nt: TGTGCCAGCAGCTTAAGGGTTTCGGGAGAGACCCAGTACTTC
cdr3_aa: CASSLRVSGETQYF

j_call: TRBJ2-5
clone_size: NA
d_call: NA
v_call: TRBV15
cdr3_nt: TGTGCCACCAGCAGAGGGCTAGCAGGAGAGACCCAGTACTTC
cdr3_aa: CATSRGLAGETQYF